Detailed here is one TCR beta chain. The data were taken from a study of blood T cells in healthy people across ages. V shed 6 bases, J shed 5 bases, and the junction held 15 bases outside the gene matches. There are 17 residues in the CDR3. The V gene's germline CDR1 is DFQATT and CDR2 SNEGSKA (reference sequence). A J-beta primer mix and a sample-barcoded 5' primer were used in a second PCR of roughly 6 to 11 cycles. MiXCR, run by TCRdb on the 5' RACE reads, gives a single entry per CDR3 protein. Among 750,000 to 1,000,000 distinct CDR3 sequences listed, 25% to 30% were seen once. The same data also contributed to another study, on T cells of mothers and their children.

The rearrangement uses TRBV20-1 and TRBJ2-7, with 14 bases aligning to TRBD2. This TCR was recovered from a woman aged 40 to 50 in good health. Material: blood. The CDR3 protein is CSARPGTSGSLPNEQYF. Here the CDR3 DNA reads TGCAGTGCCCGTCCCGGGACTAGCGGGAGCCTCCCCAACGAGCAGTACTTC.